This paragraph covers one TCR beta chain sequence. Antigen: not known. Here immunoSEQ multiplex PCR was the method, and the copy in TCRdb shows in-frame clones only, minus some. The data hold approximately 92,000 clones, with about nine tenths observed a single time. The record originates from a study of T cell responses to AZD1222 COVID-19 vaccine. Overall study results and limits: Two doses of AZD1222 preceded a rise in Spike-specific TCR breadth and depth.

CDR1 and CDR2 (germline): SGHVS, FQNEAQ. This CDR3 has 14 amino acids. The V segment lost 1 base and the J segment 6 bases; nucleotides outside the gene matches: 5. V and J are TRBV7-8 and TRBJ1-1; 7 bases map to TRBD1. The source of this sequence is an adult in good health. The sequenced sample was peripheral blood, obtained on day 0 of AZD1222 vaccination. The CDR3 protein is CASSLVGQSAEAFF. As DNA, the CDR3 is TGTGCCAGCAGCTTAGTGGGACAGTCCGCTGAAGCTTTCTTT.